This T cell receptor (beta chain) came from a study of blood T cell repertoires in COVID-19. On the study more broadly: Sites in the United States, Italy and Spain provided acute and convalescent COVID-19 samples. Nucleic acid was either cDNA or gDNA, and it came from T cells, B-cell-depleted T cells, or PBMCs.

The germline gives CDR1 LGHNA, CDR2 YSLEER. Trimming removed 4 bases from V and 2 bases from J; junction bases left unmatched: 7. This CDR3 contains 15 residues. Libraries were prepared by immunoSEQ multiplex PCR; TCRdb keeps only in-frame clonotypes and omits some of them. The sample gives almost 25,000 clones, about 90% of which show up once; over 30% is in the top ten. This sequence originates from a man in his 70s with active COVID-19. Sequences were obtained from peripheral blood. The chain uses TRBV4-3 and TRBJ2-7; 8 bases align to TRBD1. The CDR3 sequence is CASSLRTGSAYEQYF. In nucleotides, the CDR3 is TGCGCCAGCAGCCTACGGACAGGGAGTGCCTACGAGCAGTACTTC.